This entry lists 29 T cell receptor beta chains sequenced from one sample in a study of vaccination effects on CD4 cells after COVID-19. The antigens for these receptors are not known. In the ViraFEST assay, antigen-specific CD4+ clonotypes were identified by expansion after peptide-pool stimulation. Around day 10 of culture, CD4+ T cells were separated out. The participants, recipients of two vaccine doses, got either BNT162b2 or mRNA-1273. TCRdb keeps only in-frame clones here, not all; method: immunoSEQ multiplex PCR. This sample has tens of thousands of clones; around 80% occur once, and the top ten carry under 6.5%. Specimen: CD4+ T cells from PBMCs cultured with SARS-CoV-2 spike peptides, collected after COVID-19 vaccination. The receptors derive from a human donor who received a COVID-19 vaccine. Some clones in this sample may be carry-over from other donors' samples.

This chain links TRBV6-6 with TRBJ2-2; D call uncertain. The CDR3 totals 14 residues. Trimming shortened V by 8 bases and J by 3 bases, and 13 bases separated the two germline ends. Germline values: CDR1 MNHNY, CDR2 SVGAGI (reference sequence). CDR3 sequence: CASVSPRDTGELFF. The DNA for the CDR3 is TGTGCCAGCGTTAGCCCCAGAGACACCGGGGAGCTGTTTTTT.

The chain is built from TRBV29-1 and TRBJ2-3; D assignment may be TRBD1 or TRBD2 (6 bases each). Germline V gene sequence: CDR1 SQVTM, CDR2 ANQGSEA. The CDR3 spans 15 residues. Trimming pared 8 bases from V and 4 bases from J, leaving 22 bases between. Here the CDR3 reads CSPVVGGAGADTQYF. The CDR3 nucleotides read TGCAGCCCGGTGGTGGGGGGCGCAGGAGCAGATACGCAGTATTTT.

The chain uses TRBV20-1 and TRBJ1-6; no definite D call. This CDR3 has 11 amino acids. Germline CDR1 reads DFQATT; CDR2 reads SNEGSKA (reference sequence). Trimming took off 3 bases at V and 10 bases at J, with 7 bases between the two ends. For the CDR3, the DNA is TGCAGTGCTAGCACCCACTCACCCCTCCACTTT. Its protein is CSASTHSPLHF.

The rearrangement joins TRBV5-1 to TRBJ2-1; no firm D call. CDR1 is SGHRS and CDR2 is YFSETQ in the germline V gene. Trimming took 0 bases from V and 3 from J, leaving 16 bases between them. CDR3 size: 17 residues. The CDR3 loop reads CASSLGSGGDYYNEQFF. The DNA for the CDR3 is TGCGCCAGCAGCTTGGGATCTGGCGGCGATTACTACAATGAGCAGTTCTTC.

This clone was recorded only once. J is TRBJ2-1 and V is TRBV6-6; 10 positions match TRBD2. CDR1 and CDR2 from the germline V gene are MNHNY and SVGAGI (reference sequence). This CDR3 spans 15 amino acids. J was trimmed by 3 bases and V by 6 bases; bases with no gene match: 5. CDR3 DNA sequence: TGTGCCAGCAGGGAGCGGGGGGGTAGCTACAATGAGCAGTTCTTC. Translated: CASRERGGSYNEQFF.

J is TRBJ2-1 and V is TRBV7-2, with D perhaps TRBD1 or TRBD2 (5 bases each). There are 13 residues in the CDR3. CDR1 SGHTA and CDR2 FQGNSA come from the germline V gene. V dropped 1 base and J dropped 6 bases, with 7 bases sitting between them. This chain's CDR3 is CASSLVGGNEQFF. The CDR3 coding sequence is TGTGCCAGCAGCTTAGTTGGGGGCAATGAGCAGTTCTTC.

The chain joins TRBV6-6 to TRBJ2-2; D is uncertain. V lost 1 base and J lost 3, with 9 bases in between. Germline V gene data show CDR1 as MNHNY and CDR2 as SVGAGI (reference sequence). CDR3 length equals 15 residues. CDR3 nucleotide sequence: TGTGCCAGCAGTTACTTCGTCTCCGACACCGGGGAGCTGTTTTTT. Residues: CASSYFVSDTGELFF.

This chain uses TRBV12-5 with TRBJ2-5; 13 bases line up with TRBD2. This CDR3 region has 17 residues. Unmatched junction bases numbered 3, after V lost 0 bases and J lost 2 bases. Looked up from germline, CDR1 is LGHNT and CDR2 is FRNRAP. The CDR3 sequence is CASGLVLAGGRQETQYF. DNA of the CDR3: TGTGCTAGTGGTTTGGTACTAGCGGGGGGGCGGCAAGAGACCCAGTACTTC.

The rearrangement joins TRBV6-1 to TRBJ1-1; unclear D gene. The V and J ends lost 2 bases and 5 bases respectively, with 18 bases between them. Germline lookup yields CDR1 MNHNS and CDR2 SASEGT. This CDR3 region has 16 residues. The CDR3 DNA reads TGTGCCAGCAGTGAAAGTTCGTCACCTCTGCAAACTGAAGCTTTCTTT. Translating gives CASSESSSPLQTEAFF.

The rearrangement links TRBV28 to TRBJ2-7; 9 bases fit TRBD1. Per the germline V gene, CDR1 is MDHEN and CDR2 is SYDVKM. V was clipped by 5 bases and J by 4 bases; unmatched bases: 9. The CDR3 contains 15 residues. The DNA of the CDR3 is TGTGCCAGCAGTCAGTCCGGGACAGGGAAATACGAGCAGTACGTC. Translated: CASSQSGTGKYEQYV.

This clone has just one count. The gene calls are TRBV24-1 and TRBJ2-5; TRBD1 might be the D (6 bases). V lost 4 bases and J lost 0, with 20 bases in between. The V gene's germline CDR1 is KGHDR and CDR2 SFDVKD. The CDR3 is 18 residues long. The CDR3 loop reads CATSEPTPGQGYQETQYF. The CDR3 nucleotides are TGTGCCACCAGTGAGCCTACCCCGGGGCAGGGGTACCAAGAGACCCAGTACTTC.

The rearrangement links TRBV28 to TRBJ1-5; 7 bases map to TRBD1. Per germline, CDR1 MDHEN and CDR2 SYDVKM. With 7 bases clipped from V and 1 base from J, the junction kept 4 bases outside the gene matches. The CDR3 spans 14 residues. The CDR3 DNA sequence: TGTGCCAGCAAGACAGGGAAGAGCAATCAGCCCCAGCATTTT. This translates into CASKTGKSNQPQHF. The variable domain in full, completed from reference TRBV28 and TRBJ1-5, reads DVKVTQSSRYLVKRTGEKVFLECVQDMDHENMFWYRQDPGLGLRLIYFSYDVKMKEKGDIPEGYSVSREKKERFSLILESASTNQTSMYLCASKTGKSNQPQHFGDGTRLSIL.

The CDR3 coding sequence is TGTGCCAGCAGCTTTGGCAGCTCGGACACTGAAGCTTTCTTT. Its translation is CASSFGSSDTEAFF. The genes are TRBV7-3 and TRBJ1-1; D ambiguous. Germline V gene data show CDR1 as SGHTA and CDR2 as FQGTGA. CDR3 length: 14 amino acids. Trimming stripped 3 bases from V and 3 bases from J, with 11 bases between. The whole variable domain, filled in from reference TRBV7-3 and TRBJ1-1, reads GAGVSQTPSNKVTEKGKYVELRCDPISGHTALYWYRQSLGQGPEFLIYFQGTGAADDSGLPNDRFFAVRPEGSVSTLKIQRTERGDSAVYLCASSFGSSDTEAFFGQGTRLTVV.

This clone was seen a single time. The chain joins TRBV12-5 to TRBJ1-4; 8 bases map to TRBD1. Trimming cost V 1 base and J 9 bases; bases outside gene matches: 10. Germline V gene sequence: CDR1 LGHNT, CDR2 FRNRAP. This CDR3 comprises 16 residues. CDR3 bases: TGTGCTAGTGGTTTGGGCGGACAGGGCGGAGGAAAAAAACTGTTTTTT. Translated, it gives CASGLGGQGGGKKLFF. Together with reference TRBV12-5 and TRBJ1-4, the CDR3 gives the full variable domain: DARVTQTPRHKVTEMGQEVTMRCQPILGHNTVFWYRQTMMQGLELLAYFRNRAPLDDSGMPKDRFSAEMPDATLATLKIQPSEPRDSAVYFCASGLGGQGGGKKLFFGSGTQLSVL.

The chain has TRBV5-1 and TRBJ2-1; D may correspond to TRBD1 or TRBD2 (6 bases each). The CDR3 is 17 amino acids. V was cut by 4 bases and J by 0 bases, with 17 bases left in between. Looked up from germline, CDR1 is SGHRS and CDR2 is YFSETQ. The CDR3: CASSPSVKGGSYNEQFF. For the CDR3, the DNA is TGCGCCAGCAGCCCCTCGGTCAAGGGGGGCTCCTACAATGAGCAGTTCTTC.

The rearrangement uses TRBV5-4 and TRBJ1-1; 7 nucleotides align to TRBD1. Germline trimming cut 2 bases from V and 11 bases from J; bases unmatched to any gene: 6. The CDR3 is 12 amino acids. Germline lookup yields CDR1 SGHNT and CDR2 YYREEE (reference sequence). CDR3 DNA sequence: TGTGCCAGCAGCTTAAAGGGGGCGATGGCTTTCTTT. This encodes CASSLKGAMAFF.

V and J are TRBV4-1 and TRBJ1-1; D not resolved. Trimming pared 11 bases from V and 2 bases from J, leaving 15 bases between. CDR3 length: 13 residues. Germline values: CDR1 MGHRA, CDR2 YSYEKL. As DNA, the CDR3 is TGCGCCTTCTTCAGTCCCCCCAACACTGAAGCTTTCTTT. Translating it yields CAFFSPPNTEAFF.

This chain connects TRBV2 to TRBJ2-2; TRBD2 agrees at 8 bases. The CDR3 runs to 15 residues. Trimming cost V 3 bases and J 4 bases; bases outside gene matches: 4. CDR1 and CDR2 from the germline V gene are SNHLY and FYNNEI. CDR3 sequence reads: CASSENGGVTGELFF. CDR3 in DNA: TGTGCCAGCAGTGAGAACGGGGGGGTCACCGGGGAGCTGTTTTTT. The variable domain in full, with the rest retrieved from reference TRBV2 and TRBJ2-2, is EPEVTQTPSHQVTQMGQEVILRCVPISNHLYFYWYRQILGQKVEFLVSFYNNEISEKSEIFDDQFSVERPDGSNFTLKIRSTKLEDSAMYFCASSENGGVTGELFFGEGSRLTVL.

The gene calls are TRBV10-1 and TRBJ2-1, with unresolved D. V dropped 3 bases and J dropped 5 bases, with 8 bases sitting between them. From germline, CDR1 is WNHNN and CDR2 SYGVQD (reference sequence). This CDR3 is built from 13 residues. The DNA of the CDR3 is TGCGCCAGCAGTGAAAGGGCCGACAATGAGCAGTTCTTC. It codes for CASSERADNEQFF.

V usage is TRBV6-1 and J usage is TRBJ1-2; 8 positions match TRBD1. The J segment lost 4 bases and the V segment lost 1 base, leaving 5 bases of the junction unmatched. The CDR3 consists of 15 residues. From germline, CDR1 is MNHNS and CDR2 SASEGT. The CDR3, as DNA: TGTGCCAGCAGTGAAGGTACAGGGGGAATCTATGGCTACACCTTC. Its protein product is CASSEGTGGIYGYTF.

The genes are TRBV18 and TRBJ1-2; D call uncertain. The CDR3 is made up of 14 amino acids. V lost 1 base and J 5 bases, leaving 11 bases between the germline ends. Germline CDR1 reads KGHSH; CDR2 reads LQKENI. The CDR3 loop reads CASSPQELPYGYTF. CDR3 nucleotide sequence: TGTGCCAGCTCACCACAGGAGCTCCCTTATGGCTACACCTTC.

The chain is built from TRBV9 and TRBJ1-4; possible D gene TRBD1, 6 bases. With 0 bases removed from V and 7 bases from J, the gap between germline ends came to 19 bases. CDR3 size: 17 residues. Germline V gene sequence: CDR1 SGDLS, CDR2 YYNGEE. Here the CDR3 reads CASSVGSGALIGEKLFF. For the CDR3, the DNA is TGTGCCAGCAGCGTAGGTTCAGGGGCGTTGATCGGTGAAAAACTGTTTTTT.

The chain recombines TRBV7-3 with TRBJ2-3; perhaps TRBD1 as D (6 bases). CDR3 length: 15 residues. Between the trimmed V and J ends, which lost 4 bases and 1 base, there was a span of 12 bases. Looked up from germline, CDR1 is SGHTA and CDR2 is FQGTGA. For the CDR3, the DNA is TGTGCCAGCAGCTCACGGGACACACGCACAGATACGCAGTATTTT. Amino acid sequence: CASSSRDTRTDTQYF.

V and J are TRBV2 and TRBJ2-7, with D possibly TRBD2 on 7 matching bases. The V and J ends lost 7 bases and 8 bases respectively, with 18 bases between them. Germline V gene sequence: CDR1 SNHLY, CDR2 FYNNEI. This CDR3 region has 13 residues. CDR3 bases: TGTGCCAGCACCAGGGGTAGCGGGTCGAAGCAGTACGTC. It translates to CASTRGSGSKQYV.

V gene TRBV27 combines with J gene TRBJ1-1, with D maybe TRBD1 (6 bases). The V end lost 6 bases, the J end lost 5 bases, and 16 bases lay between the germline ends. The germline V gene has CDR1 MNHEY and CDR2 SMNVEV (reference sequence). This CDR3 is built from 14 residues. CDR3 nucleotide sequence: TGTGCCAGCAGCCGCTGGGGGGCCGGGACTGAAGCTTTCTTT. It codes for CASSRWGAGTEAFF.

The rearrangement links TRBV7-3 to TRBJ2-1; TRBD1 agrees at 9 bases. With 5 bases clipped from V and 8 bases from J, the junction kept 7 bases outside the gene matches. Germline V CDR1 and CDR2: SGHTA, FQGTGA. This CDR3 has 14 amino acids. The CDR3 DNA reads TGTGCCAGCAGCCCCCGGGACAGGGTACATGAGCAGTTCTTC. This codes for CASSPRDRVHEQFF.

The CDR3 protein is CASREDFSSYGYTF. In DNA, the CDR3 is TGTGCCAGCAGAGAGGACTTTTCTTCCTATGGCTACACCTTC. The V and J genes are TRBV6-5 and TRBJ1-2; D is unresolved. Trimming removed 6 bases from V and 4 bases from J, with 15 bases in between. There are 14 residues in the CDR3. Germline values: CDR1 MNHEY, CDR2 SVGAGI.

This chain links TRBV2 with TRBJ1-1, with 7 bases fitting TRBD1. The germline gives CDR1 SNHLY, CDR2 FYNNEI. Trimming removed 4 bases from V and 3 bases from J; junction bases left unmatched: 5. The CDR3 totals 14 residues. CDR3 sequence: CASSVPRGYTEAFF. The DNA of the CDR3 is TGTGCCAGCAGTGTCCCCAGGGGGTACACTGAAGCTTTCTTT.

The chain couples TRBV19 to TRBJ2-7; 10 nucleotides line up with TRBD1. This CDR3 region has 14 residues. Germline V gene sequence: CDR1 LNHDA, CDR2 SQIVND (reference sequence). After removal of 5 bases from V and 4 bases from J, the junction contained 5 bases not matched to a gene. Here the CDR3 reads CASSPGTGVYEQYV. CDR3 nucleotides: TGTGCCAGTAGTCCAGGGACAGGGGTTTACGAGCAGTACGTC.